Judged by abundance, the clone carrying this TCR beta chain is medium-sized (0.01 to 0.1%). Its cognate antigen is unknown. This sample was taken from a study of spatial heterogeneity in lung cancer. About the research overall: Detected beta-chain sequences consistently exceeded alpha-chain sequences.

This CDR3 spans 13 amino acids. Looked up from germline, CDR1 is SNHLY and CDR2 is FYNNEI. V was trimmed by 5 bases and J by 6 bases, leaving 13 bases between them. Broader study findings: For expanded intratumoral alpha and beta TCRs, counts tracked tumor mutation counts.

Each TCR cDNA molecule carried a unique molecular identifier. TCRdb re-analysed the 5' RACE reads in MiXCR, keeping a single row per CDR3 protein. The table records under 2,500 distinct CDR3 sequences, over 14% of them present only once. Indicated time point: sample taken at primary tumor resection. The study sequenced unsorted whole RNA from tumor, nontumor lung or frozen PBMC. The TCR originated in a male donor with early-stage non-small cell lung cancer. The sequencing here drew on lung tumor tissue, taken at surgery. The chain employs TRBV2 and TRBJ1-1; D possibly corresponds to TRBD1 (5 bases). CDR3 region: CASSWDRQAEAFF. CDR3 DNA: TGTGCCAGCAGTTGGGACCGTCAGGCTGAAGCTTTCTTT.